The 11 T cell receptor beta chains presented below share a single source sample, sequenced in a study of cytomegalovirus exposure and HLA in healthy donors. This PCR relied on a set of 60 Vbeta primers and 13 Jbeta primers. The data were produced by immunoSEQ multiplex PCR, yet TCRdb's version contains in-frame clones alone and is incomplete. Among about 38,000 clones listed, roughly three quarters were seen once. Material: PBMCs. All receptors come from a man younger than 45 in good health and CMV-seronegative.

The CDR3 DNA reads as TGTGCCAGCAGTCCCTCCCTGAGCGCCTACGAGCAGTACTTC. It specifies CASSPSLSAYEQYF. This sequence joins TRBV27 and TRBJ2-7; D is ambiguous. The CDR3 is made up of 14 amino acids. V gave up 5 bases and J gave up 2 bases, with 13 bases separating them. Germline CDR1 and CDR2: MNHEY and SMNVEV (reference sequence).

The V and J genes are TRBV29-1 and TRBJ2-5; TRBD2 agrees at 9 bases. The CDR3 contains 13 residues. The junction had 5 bases not matched to a gene; V was cut back by 5 bases and J by 4 bases. Per the germline V gene, CDR1 is SQVTM and CDR2 is ANQGSEA. The CDR3 region is CSVSSGGRETQYF. The CDR3 bases are TGCAGCGTTAGTAGCGGGGGCCGAGAGACCCAGTACTTC. Combining the CDR3 with reference TRBV29-1 and TRBJ2-5 gives the whole variable domain SAVISQKPSRDICQRGTSLTIQCQVDSQVTMMFWYRQQPGQSLTLIATANQGSEATYESGFVIDKFPISRPNLTFSTLTVSNMSPEDSSIYLCSVSSGGRETQYFGPGTRLLVL.

The sample holds one count of this clone. The chain couples TRBV19 to TRBJ1-5, with a tentative D call TRBD1 (5 bases). Between the trimmed V and J ends, which lost 7 bases and 7 bases, there was a span of 11 bases. This CDR3 is 12 amino acids long. The V gene's germline CDR1 is LNHDA and CDR2 SQIVND (reference sequence). The CDR3 DNA is TGTGCCAGTAACCTACAGGCGCAGCCCCAGCATTTT. Translation gives CASNLQAQPQHF.

In its sample, this clone was seen once. This chain connects TRBV6-5 to TRBJ1-1; possibly TRBD1 for D (5 bases). Trimming left V 0 bases short and J 4 bases short, with 6 bases between. In germline, CDR1 is MNHEY, CDR2 SVGAGI. The CDR3 runs to 13 residues. This CDR3 is CASSYSGGTEAFF. CDR3 sequence (DNA): TGTGCCAGCAGTTACTCGGGGGGCACTGAAGCTTTCTTT.

The rearrangement joins TRBV7-9 to TRBJ1-1, with no clear D. Per germline, CDR1 SEHNR and CDR2 FQNEAQ (reference sequence). The CDR3 has 15 residues. Trimming removed 6 bases at V and 4 bases at J, with 18 bases between. CDR3 sequence: CASRPPFRLGTEAFF. Written as DNA, the CDR3 is TGTGCCAGCAGGCCCCCATTTCGCCTCGGCACTGAAGCTTTCTTT.

V usage is TRBV5-4 and J usage is TRBJ1-4, with D uncertain. Per the germline V gene, CDR1 is SGHNT and CDR2 is YYREEE (reference sequence). The CDR3 contains 16 residues. V lost 3 bases to trimming and J lost 4 bases, with 16 bases between them. The CDR3 sequence is CASSSHSSGNNEKLFF. The CDR3 nucleotides read TGTGCCAGCAGCTCCCACTCTTCGGGGAATAATGAAAAACTGTTTTTT.

The chain is built from TRBV4-1 and TRBJ2-1, with 9 bases matching TRBD1. The ends lost 3 bases at V and 10 bases at J; junction bases unmatched: 10. The CDR3 runs to 15 residues. Looked up from germline, CDR1 is MGHRA and CDR2 is YSYEKL. The CDR3 coding sequence is TGCGCCAGCAGCCAGCCGGGACAGGGAACTCGGGAGCAGTTCTTC. This encodes CASSQPGQGTREQFF.

This clone was observed a few times. This rearrangement joins TRBV29-1 to TRBJ2-7; D perhaps matches TRBD1 (5 bases). V was cut by 6 bases and J by 1 base, with 10 bases left in between. CDR3 length equals 12 residues. CDR1 SQVTM and CDR2 ANQGSEA come from the germline V gene. For the CDR3, the DNA is TGCAGCGTAAATCAGGGATCCTACGAGCAGTACTTC. Translation: CSVNQGSYEQYF.

The chain recombines TRBV7-2 with TRBJ1-2, with TRBD1 identical over 9 bases. Looked up from germline, CDR1 is SGHTA and CDR2 is FQGNSA. This CDR3 region has 14 residues. The ends lost 1 base at V and 4 bases at J; junction bases unmatched: 1. The CDR3 protein is CASSLEDRGYGYTF. CDR3 bases: TGTGCCAGCAGCTTAGAGGACAGGGGCTATGGCTACACCTTC. Full variable domain (missing parts from reference TRBV7-2 and TRBJ1-2): GAGVSQSPSNKVTEKGKDVELRCDPISGHTALYWYRQSLGQGLEFLIYFQGNSAPDKSGLPSDRFSAERTGGSVSTLTIQRTQQEDSAVYLCASSLEDRGYGYTFGSGTRLTVV.

The chain has TRBV2 and TRBJ2-7; tentative D call: TRBD2 (6 bases). This CDR3 is built from 14 residues. Trimming took off 8 bases at V and 4 bases at J, with 18 bases between the two ends. CDR1 SNHLY and CDR2 FYNNEI come from the germline V gene. The CDR3 protein is CASSMTGLAYEQYF. The CDR3 DNA reads TGTGCCAGCTCCATGACGGGCCTAGCGTACGAGCAGTACTTC.

V is TRBV10-2 and J is TRBJ2-7; TRBD2 aligns across 14 bases. The germline gives CDR1 WSHSY, CDR2 SAAADI. The CDR3 runs to 14 residues. The V gene end was trimmed by 6 bases and the J gene end by 4 bases; junction bases not matched to a gene: 2. Here the CDR3 reads CASRGLAGAYEQYF. The CDR3 region has the DNA TGCGCCAGCAGGGGACTAGCGGGAGCATACGAGCAGTACTTC.